One sample yielded the 29 T cell receptor beta chains listed below, sequenced in a study of tissue T cells after allogeneic stem cell transplantation. Here immunoSEQ multiplex PCR was the method, and the copy in TCRdb shows in-frame clones only, minus some. The profile shows fewer than 1,500 clones, roughly 60% of them singletons. This sample's time point: mouse harvest day 7 after allogeneic transplant. Tail vein injection delivered 10^7 T-cell-depleted bone marrow cells and 10^6 splenic CD5+ T cells. Sample: liver tissue. These receptors originate from a female BALB/c mouse given C57BL/6 T cells with graft-versus-host disease after an allogeneic hematopoietic cell transplant.

Points on this clone: The genes are named according to mouse. The read falls 1 residue short of the CDR3 end, and the missing part is taken from the germline J gene. This chain joins TRBV26 and TRBJ2-1; 7 nucleotides match TRBD1. The germline CDR1 and CDR2 sequences are KGHPV and FQNQEV (reference sequence). The V segment lost 2 bases and the J segment 0 bases; nucleotides outside the gene matches: 1. The CDR3 is made up of 15 amino acids. The CDR3 bases that were read are TGTGCCAGCAGTCTGGGGACAGTTAACTATGCTGAGCAGTTC. Protein: CASSLGTVNYAEQF. The full CDR3 reads CASSLGTVNYAEQFF.

A remark on this clone: These gene names are mouse names. The observed sequence ends 1 residue before the CDR3 terminus, with the missing tail filled in from the germline J gene. The chain joins TRBV31 to TRBJ2-4; the D is unclear. Germline V CDR1 and CDR2: GKSSPN, SITVG. V was pared by 7 bases and J by 5 bases, with 25 bases between. This CDR3 is built from 16 residues. The covered CDR3 bases are TGTGCCTTGAAGCTAGTGGGATCACCGTCGACAAACACCTTGTAC. Its translation: CALKLVGSPSTNTLY. The full CDR3 protein is CALKLVGSPSTNTLYF.

Comments on this clone: Gene names are the mouse ones. The DNA ends 1 residue before the CDR3 does, and the rest of the CDR3 is filled in from the germline J gene. J is TRBJ1-1 and V is TRBV26, with D perhaps TRBD1 (5 bases). Per the germline V gene, CDR1 is KGHPV and CDR2 is FQNQEV (reference sequence). CDR3 length: 12 residues. V lost 5 bases and J 4 bases, leaving 8 bases between the germline ends. The CDR3 here is CASSMGVTEVFF. CDR3 bases read: TGTGCCAGCAGTATGGGGGTCACAGAAGTCTTC.

A few counts support this clone. Gene names denote mouse genes. Sequencing ends 1 residue short of the CDR3 end; the germline J gene provides the rest. This chain connects TRBV26 to TRBJ2-7, with 9 positions matching TRBD2. The CDR3 totals 15 residues. V shed 0 bases, J shed 3 bases, and the junction held 3 bases outside the gene matches. CDR1 and CDR2 (germline): KGHPV, FQNQEV (reference sequence). The CDR3 bases that were read are TGTGCCAGCAGTCTGTCTCTGGGGGGGGACTATGAACAGTAC. Translated: CASSLSLGGDYEQY. The full CDR3 is CASSLSLGGDYEQYF.

This clone came up a few times. Mouse gene names and germline throughout. The sequenced CDR3 bases are TGTGGTGCTAGGGGCAGTTCTGGAAATACGCTCTAT. It is translated as CGARGSSGNTLY. The whole CDR3 sequence is CGARGSSGNTLYF. The J gene is TRBJ1-3, the V gene TRBV20; D gene unclear. The CDR3 goes on 1 residue after the read ends, and that part is filled in from the germline J gene. Germline V CDR1 and CDR2: GFQATS, STVNSAI. Trimming took 1 base from V and 0 from J, leaving 4 bases between them. The CDR3 is 13 amino acids. The full variable domain, its missing parts supplied by reference TRBV20 and TRBJ1-3, is GALVYQYPRRTICKSGTSMRMECQAVGFQATSVAWYRQSPQKTFELIALSTVNSAIKYEQNFTQEKFPISHPNLSFSSMTVLNAYLEDRGLYLCGARGSSGNTLYFGEGSRLIVV.

The sample holds a few counts of this clone. Germline and genes here are mouse. The read finishes 1 residue shy of the CDR3 end, and the germline J gene is used to complete it. This sequence joins TRBV29 and TRBJ2-1, with D possibly matching TRBD1 (7 bases). This CDR3 comprises 13 residues. V was pared by 6 bases and J by 3 bases, with 9 bases between. Germline V gives CDR1 MSHET, CDR2 SYDVDS. The DNA read from the CDR3 is TGTGCTAGCAGGCAGGGGGGCTATGCTGAGCAGTTC. Protein sequence: CASRQGGYAEQF. The complete CDR3 protein is CASRQGGYAEQFF.

Comment on this clone: Here the gene names and germline are mouse. The read terminates 1 residue before the CDR3 end, so the remaining end is supplied by the germline J gene. The rearrangement uses TRBV19 and TRBJ1-1; TRBD1 aligns across 7 bases. Trimming cost V 4 bases and J 4 bases; bases outside gene matches: 4. This CDR3 is 13 amino acids long. Germline CDR1 and CDR2: FNHDT and SITEND (reference sequence). The CDR3 loop reads CASSDRVATEVFF. CDR3 bases read: TGTGCCAGCAGTGACAGGGTGGCCACAGAAGTCTTC. The full variable domain, its missing parts supplied by reference TRBV19 and TRBJ1-1, is GGIITQTPKFLIGQEGQKLTLKCQQNFNHDTMYWYRQDSGKGLRLIYYSITENDLQKGDLSEGYDASREKKSSFSLTVTSAQKNEMAVFLCASSDRVATEVFFGKGTRLTVV.

Turning to this clone: Mouse gene names apply. The CDR3 end lies 1 residue beyond the end of the read and is filled in from the germline J gene. The rearrangement uses TRBV2 and TRBJ1-3; TRBD1 aligns across 11 bases. J gave up 4 bases and V 0 bases, and 2 bases lay outside the gene matches. CDR1 and CDR2 from the germline V gene are LGHNA and YSYQKL. The length of the CDR3 is 16 residues. CDR3 in amino acids: CASSQEDRGQGNTLYF. The sequenced CDR3 bases are TGTGCCAGCAGCCAAGAGGACAGGGGGCAGGGAAATACGCTCTAT.

Notes on this clone: The genes are named according to mouse. The read finishes 1 residue shy of the CDR3 end, and the germline J gene is used to complete it. This chain links TRBV3 with TRBJ2-4; no clear D. V lost 1 base to trimming and J lost 7 bases, with 6 bases between them. CDR3 length: 12 residues. Germline CDR1 and CDR2: SNHLY and FYNGKV (reference sequence). Incomplete CDR3 DNA: TGTGCCAGCAGCTTAGAGAGGGACACCTTGTAC. Protein product: CASSLERDTLY. The full-length CDR3 reads as CASSLERDTLYF.

By its share, this clone is large (0.1 to 1%). Gene names refer to mouse genes. The read finishes 1 residue shy of the CDR3 end, and the germline J gene is used to complete it. The chain carries TRBV3 and TRBJ2-7, with TRBD2 identical over 13 bases. The CDR3 runs 14 residues. The ends lost 6 bases at V and 7 bases at J; junction bases unmatched: 6. The germline V gene encodes CDR1 SNHLY and CDR2 FYNGKV (reference sequence). The DNA read from the CDR3 is TGTGCCAGCAGACGGACTGGGGGGGCGTCGGAACAGTAC. Translation gives CASRRTGGASEQY. The complete CDR3 sequence is CASRRTGGASEQYF.

This clone ranks as large. Genes and germline come from the mouse. With the read ending 1 residue before the CDR3 end, the germline J gene is used to fill in that end. The chain has TRBV13-2 and TRBJ1-3; D not certain. Germline-derived CDR1 and CDR2 are NNHNN and SYGAGS (reference sequence). The germline V and J ends were trimmed by 6 bases and 2 bases, with 0 bases remaining between them. The length of the CDR3 is 10 residues. The chain's CDR3 is CASAGNTLYF. The CDR3 DNA, read in part, is TGTGCCAGCGCTGGAAATACGCTCTAT.

Remarks on this clone: Genes here carry mouse names. The CDR3 is cut off 1 residue early in the read; its end comes from the germline J gene. The genes are TRBV26 and TRBJ1-1; 9 bases match TRBD1. The junction had 2 bases not matched to a gene; V was cut back by 5 bases and J by 1 base. The length of the CDR3 is 14 residues. Looked up from germline, CDR1 is KGHPV and CDR2 is FQNQEV (reference sequence). The CDR3 loop is CASSVGQGNTEVFF. The sequenced CDR3 bases are TGTGCCAGCAGTGTGGGACAGGGGAACACAGAAGTCTTC.

This clone is a singleton in its sample. Gene labels here are mouse ones. The read comes to an end 1 residue before the CDR3 does, leaving the germline J gene to fill in the end. The chain has TRBV13-3 and TRBJ2-1; 9 bases are shared with TRBD1. Germline CDR1 NNHDY, CDR2 SYVADS. The V gene end was trimmed by 1 base and the J gene end by 7 bases; junction bases not matched to a gene: 6. CDR3 length equals 15 residues. CDR3 DNA, as far as it was read: TGTGCCAGCAGTGATAAACAGGGGGCGGGGGCTGAGCAGTTC. Protein: CASSDKQGAGAEQF. The entire CDR3 protein reads CASSDKQGAGAEQFF.

This clone came up a few times. Mouse names are used for the genes. The read stops 1 residue short of the end of the CDR3; the missing end is completed from the germline J gene. The chain has TRBV3 and TRBJ1-5; 7 positions match TRBD1. The ends lost 1 base at V and 4 bases at J; junction bases unmatched: 4. Per the germline V gene, CDR1 is SNHLY and CDR2 is FYNGKV (reference sequence). The length of the CDR3 is 15 residues. The CDR3 is CASSLDRGGNQAPLF. Partial CDR3 DNA: TGTGCCAGCAGCTTAGACAGGGGAGGAAACCAGGCTCCGCTT. Variable domain in full (rest from reference TRBV3 and TRBJ1-5): GPKVLQIPSHQIIDMGQMVTLNCDPVSNHLYFYWYKQILGQQMEFLVNFYNGKVMEKSKLFKDQFSVERPDGSYFTLKIQPTALEDSAVYFCASSLDRGGNQAPLFGEGTRLSVL.

This clone was seen more than once but under ten times. All gene names here are mouse names. Read data end 1 residue before the CDR3 end; the end is taken from the germline J gene. J is TRBJ2-1 and V is TRBV31; TRBD2 matches at 8 bases. The germline V gene has CDR1 GKSSPN and CDR2 SITVG. The CDR3 covers 15 residues. Trimming removed 2 bases from V and 1 base from J; junction bases left unmatched: 4. The CDR3 here is CAWSSGGLNYAEQFF. The CDR3 DNA, read in part, is TGTGCCTGGAGTTCTGGGGGGCTAAACTATGCTGAGCAGTTC.

To note about this clone: Gene and germline names: mouse. The read halts 1 residue ahead of the CDR3 end, with the missing end drawn from the germline J gene. This chain links TRBV17 with TRBJ2-1; D is possibly TRBD1 or TRBD2 (6 bases each). The V end lost 3 bases, the J end lost 7 bases, and 10 bases lay between the germline ends. The V gene's germline CDR1 is MNHDT and CDR2 YYDKIL. The CDR3 length is 13 residues. The DNA read from the CDR3 is TGTGCTAGCAGTAGGGGGGCGCGGGCTGAGCAGTTC. Its protein product is CASSRGARAEQF. The full CDR3 sequence reads CASSRGARAEQFF.

This clone qualifies as large. The genes are named according to mouse. Read data end 1 residue before the CDR3 end; the end is taken from the germline J gene. The chain joins TRBV3 to TRBJ2-7; either TRBD1 or TRBD2 may fit D (6 bases each). CDR3 length equals 15 residues. Germline values: CDR1 SNHLY, CDR2 FYNGKV (reference sequence). The V gene lost 1 base and the J gene lost 0 bases, with 10 bases spanning the gap. CDR3 in amino acids: CASSLVGAPSYEQYF. The DNA read from the CDR3 is TGTGCCAGCAGCTTAGTGGGGGCCCCCTCCTATGAACAGTAC.

In regard to this clone: Any gene name here is a mouse gene name. The read terminates 1 residue before the CDR3 end, so the remaining end is supplied by the germline J gene. This chain connects TRBV13-3 to TRBJ2-5, with D perhaps TRBD2 (6 bases). The germline gives CDR1 NNHDY, CDR2 SYVADS. Trimming removed 2 bases from V and 8 bases from J, with 6 bases in between. The CDR3 covers 11 residues. The CDR3 sequence: CASSEGGTQYF. The part of the CDR3 DNA that was read is TGTGCCAGCAGTGAGGGGGGCACCCAGTAC.

This clone was picked up one time. Mouse names are used for the genes. The read halts 1 residue ahead of the CDR3 end, with the missing end drawn from the germline J gene. The gene calls are TRBV26 and TRBJ2-1, with 11 bases that match TRBD2. The CDR3 has 14 residues. Germline values: CDR1 KGHPV, CDR2 FQNQEV (reference sequence). V was pared by 2 bases and J by 6 bases, with 0 bases of the junction left unmatched. Incomplete CDR3 DNA: TGTGCCAGCAGTCTGGACTGGGGGGGTGCTGAGCAGTTC. Its translation: CASSLDWGGAEQF. From start to end, the CDR3 is CASSLDWGGAEQFF.

Points on this clone: Germline and genes: mouse. The read comes to an end 1 residue before the CDR3 does, leaving the germline J gene to fill in the end. The V gene is TRBV3, the J gene TRBJ1-4, with D possibly TRBD1 on 5 matching bases. V lost 3 bases, J lost 4 bases, and 12 bases lay in between. Germline lookup yields CDR1 SNHLY and CDR2 FYNGKV (reference sequence). The CDR3 loop spans 15 amino acids. CDR3 residues: CASSLQGSFNERLFF. The DNA read from the CDR3 is TGTGCCAGCAGCTTGCAGGGAAGTTTCAACGAAAGATTATTT.

A remark on this clone: Gene labels here are mouse ones. The missing CDR3 end, 1 residue past where the read stops, is filled in from the germline J gene. This rearrangement joins TRBV23 to TRBJ2-1; the table's TRBD2 call for D was not verified on the DNA. The V gene's germline CDR1 is KGHTA and CDR2 FQNQQP. The CDR3 is made up of 15 amino acids. The CDR3 is CSSSQRDWGVAEQFF. The CDR3 DNA, read in part, is TGCTCCAGCAGTCAAAGGGACTGGGGGGTTGCTGAGCAGTTC.

Notes on this clone: Gene names are mouse gene names. The CDR3 is cut off 1 residue early in the read; its end comes from the germline J gene. The gene calls are TRBV31 and TRBJ1-4; 11 nucleotides agree with TRBD1. Germline values: CDR1 GKSSPN, CDR2 SITVG. This CDR3 comprises 15 residues. The trim removed 1 base at V and 4 bases at J, leaving 2 bases unmatched. The DNA read from the CDR3 is TGTGCCTGGAGTCCCGGGACAGGGGGCAACGAAAGATTATTT. Residues: CAWSPGTGGNERLF. The CDR3 as a whole reads CAWSPGTGGNERLFF.

This clone was seen more than once but under ten times. The gene symbols are mouse symbols. CDR3 protein: CASSQDLGYEQYF. CDR3 bases read: TGTGCCAGCAGCCAAGATCTGGGATATGAACAGTAC. The chain couples TRBV5 to TRBJ2-7, with D possibly TRBD2 on 5 matching bases. Coverage ceases 1 residue before the CDR3 finishes, and the germline J gene fills in the end. The germline V gene encodes CDR1 LGHNA and CDR2 YNLKQL (reference sequence). V lost 0 bases to trimming and J lost 4 bases, with 7 bases between them. This CDR3 has 13 residues.

This clone was observed a single time. Gene names refer to mouse genes. The read halts 1 residue ahead of the CDR3 end, with the missing end drawn from the germline J gene. The rearrangement links TRBV3 to TRBJ2-4; possible D gene TRBD1, 6 bases. In germline, CDR1 is SNHLY, CDR2 FYNGKV (reference sequence). Trimming removed 4 bases at V and 5 bases at J, with 10 bases between. This CDR3 has 13 residues. The covered CDR3 bases are TGTGCCAGCAGCTCGGGACAAATAAACACCTTGTAC. Encoded protein: CASSSGQINTLY. The whole CDR3 region reads CASSSGQINTLYF.

This clone has only one observation. Mouse names are used for the genes. With the read ending 1 residue before the CDR3 end, the germline J gene is used to fill in that end. This chain joins TRBV1 and TRBJ1-1; TRBD1 might be the D (6 bases). The length of the CDR3 is 13 residues. V lost 1 base to trimming and J lost 3 bases, with 6 bases between them. Germline V lookup: CDR1 NSQYPW, CDR2 LRSPGD (reference sequence). The covered CDR3 bases are TGCACCTGCAGTGCAGGGACAGACACAGAAGTCTTC. Its protein product is CTCSAGTDTEVF. The entire CDR3 protein is CTCSAGTDTEVFF.

Details on this clone: Gene names follow the mouse nomenclature. The sequenced part of the CDR3 DNA is TGTGCCAGCAGCCTCGGGACTGGGGGCAACACCGGGCAGCTCTAC. Its protein is CASSLGTGGNTGQLY. The entire CDR3 protein is CASSLGTGGNTGQLYF. This rearrangement joins TRBV15 to TRBJ2-2; 11 bases match TRBD2. The CDR3 is cut off 1 residue early in the read; its end comes from the germline J gene. The V gene's germline CDR1 is SGHND and CDR2 FRSKSL. This CDR3 contains 16 residues. V shed 6 bases, J shed 2 bases, and the junction held 5 bases outside the gene matches.

Notes on this clone: Genes here carry mouse names. The read falls 1 residue short of the CDR3 end, and the missing part is taken from the germline J gene. This chain joins TRBV2 and TRBJ2-5; 8 bases are a match to TRBD2. V lost 0 bases to trimming and J lost 0 bases; unmatched junction nucleotides: 2. CDR1 is LGHNA, CDR2 YSYQKL, per germline. This CDR3 is built from 16 residues. The CDR3 DNA, read in part, is TGTGCCAGCAGCCAAGACACTGGGGGAAACCAAGACACCCAGTAC. Its protein product is CASSQDTGGNQDTQY. The full CDR3 protein reads CASSQDTGGNQDTQYF. The full variable domain, rest sourced from reference TRBV2 and TRBJ2-5, is DPKIIQKPKYLVAVTGSEKILICEQYLGHNAMYWYRQSAKKPLEFMFSYSYQKLMDNQTASSRFQPQSSKKNHLDLQITALKPDDSATYFCASSQDTGGNQDTQYFGPGTRLLVL.

As to this clone: Here the gene names and germline are mouse. Coverage ceases 1 residue before the CDR3 finishes, and the germline J gene fills in the end. This chain links TRBV20 with TRBJ2-5; 8 bases fit TRBD1. This CDR3 has 13 amino acids. Germline V gene sequence: CDR1 GFQATS, CDR2 STVNSAI. Unmatched junction bases numbered 2, after V lost 3 bases and J lost 3 bases. CDR3 region: CGARRDRQDTQYF. CDR3 bases read: TGTGGTGCTAGAAGGGACAGGCAAGACACCCAGTAC.

Concerning this clone: Each gene name is a mouse one. The sequence runs out 1 residue before the end of the CDR3; the remainder is reconstructed from the germline J gene. V and J are TRBV26 and TRBJ1-1, with TRBD1 matching 7 bases. The CDR3 loop spans 13 amino acids. Germline CDR1 reads KGHPV; CDR2 reads FQNQEV (reference sequence). V was clipped by 6 bases and J by 4 bases; unmatched bases: 5. The CDR3 sequence: CASSRDRSTEVFF. CDR3 DNA (partial): TGTGCCAGCAGCCGGGACAGATCCACAGAAGTCTTC.